This passage covers 31 T cell receptor beta chains from one sample sequenced in a study of T cell repertoires in cytomegalovirus infection. TCRdb re-analysed the reads in MiXCR, keeping a single row per CDR3 protein. Of around 180,000 distinct CDR3 sequences listed, over 25% are singletons. Material for sequencing was PBMCs. The receptors come from a human donor in good health (CMV status not recorded). Some clones in this sample may be carry-over from other donors' samples.

The rearrangement joins TRBV6-5 to TRBJ2-7, with D perhaps matching TRBD2 (7 bases). CDR3 length: 18 amino acids. The V end lost 2 bases, the J end lost 3 bases, and 23 bases lay between the germline ends. From germline, CDR1 is MNHEY and CDR2 SVGAGI. The CDR3 loop is CASSYGWGGRDKNYEQYF. CDR3 nucleotide sequence: TGTGCCAGCAGTTACGGTTGGGGGGGCAGGGACAAAAACTACGAGCAGTACTTC.

In its sample, this clonotype was seen a few times. This CDR3 reads CASRPGGSGANVLTF. DNA of the CDR3: TGTGCCAGCCGCCCAGGGGGCTCCGGGGCCAACGTCCTGACTTTC. The rearrangement links TRBV7-9 to TRBJ2-6; 8 bases align to TRBD1. The J segment lost 4 bases and the V segment lost 8 bases, leaving 7 bases of the junction unmatched. There are 15 residues in the CDR3. Germline V lookup: CDR1 SEHNR, CDR2 FQNEAQ (reference sequence).

This clonotype was recorded a few times. The rearrangement links TRBV6-2 or TRBV6-3 to TRBJ2-1, with a tentative D call TRBD2 (5 bases). Germline CDR1 MNHEY, CDR2 SVGEGT. Trimming took 7 bases from V and 12 from J, leaving 13 bases between them. The CDR3 loop spans 11 amino acids. The CDR3 DNA follows: TGTGCCAGCAAAACGGGAAGTGTGCAGTTCTTC. Translating gives CASKTGSVQFF.

The rearrangement uses TRBV4-1 and TRBJ1-5; D is unresolved. V lost 2 bases and J 7 bases, leaving 9 bases between the germline ends. This CDR3 comprises 13 residues. Germline CDR1 and CDR2: MGHRA and YSYEKL. DNA of the CDR3: TGCGCCAGCAGCCAATCTGTCCCGCAGCCCCAGCATTTT. Amino acid sequence: CASSQSVPQPQHF.

The gene calls are TRBV29-1 and TRBJ1-1; maybe TRBD1 (6 bases). Trimming took off 4 bases at V and 5 bases at J, with 17 bases between the two ends. The germline V gene encodes CDR1 SQVTM and CDR2 ANQGSEA. The CDR3 is 14 residues long. The CDR3 sequence is CSVGRGGGGTEAFF. CDR3 in DNA: TGCAGCGTTGGAAGGGGCGGAGGGGGGACTGAAGCTTTCTTT. The full variable domain, in which reference TRBV29-1 and TRBJ1-1 provide the parts outside the CDR3, is SAVISQKPSRDICQRGTSLTIQCQVDSQVTMMFWYRQQPGQSLTLIATANQGSEATYESGFVIDKFPISRPNLTFSTLTVSNMSPEDSSIYLCSVGRGGGGTEAFFGQGTRLTVV.

As regards this clonotype: Being one base from a much bigger clone, this may be a read error. V is TRBV7-8 and J is TRBJ1-4; no definite D call. The CDR3 is 15 residues long. Germline-derived CDR1 and CDR2 are SGHVS and FQNEAQ. The CDR3 sequence: CASSLGGNGNEKRFF. The CDR3 nucleotides read TGTGCCAGCAGCTTAGGAGGGAACGGGAATGAAAAACGGTTTTTT.

The V gene is TRBV19, the J gene TRBJ1-1, with D maybe TRBD1 (5 bases). Trimming shortened V by 3 bases and J by 3 bases, and 20 bases separated the two germline ends. The CDR3 is 17 residues long. Germline CDR1 LNHDA, CDR2 SQIVND (reference sequence). The CDR3 DNA is TGTGCCAGTAGTATGTACGGCCTGGGGACTGGGGACACTGAAGCTTTCTTT. Residues: CASSMYGLGTGDTEAFF.

V and J are TRBV12-3 or TRBV12-4 and TRBJ1-5; TRBD1 matches 8 bases. With V trimmed by 4 bases and J by 2 bases, 7 bases remained unmatched. The CDR3 consists of 16 residues. CDR3 residues: CASSSRTGSGNQPQHF. The CDR3 bases are TGTGCCAGCAGTTCCCGGACAGGGTCGGGCAATCAGCCCCAGCATTTT.

The chain is built from TRBV20-1 and TRBJ2-7; D gene unclear. The V and J ends lost 2 bases and 0 bases respectively, with 14 bases between them. CDR1 is DFQATT and CDR2 is SNEGSKA in the germline V gene (reference sequence). CDR3 length equals 15 residues. CDR3 amino acids: CSARPLDGSSYEQYF. The CDR3 coding sequence is TGCAGTGCTAGACCCCTTGACGGCAGCTCCTACGAGCAGTACTTC.

This clonotype has only a few counts. The V and J genes are TRBV11-2 and TRBJ2-5, with D perhaps TRBD1 or TRBD2 (6 bases each). Germline lookup yields CDR1 SGHAT and CDR2 FQNNGV. The CDR3 is made up of 14 amino acids. Trimming left V 5 bases short and J 5 bases short, with 15 bases between. CDR3 coding DNA: TGTGCCAGCAGCAGGGGGGACGGCTTGGAGACCCAGTACTTC. Protein: CASSRGDGLETQYF. The full variable domain, its missing parts supplied by reference TRBV11-2 and TRBJ2-5, is EAGVAQSPRYKIIEKRQSVAFWCNPISGHATLYWYQQILGQGPKLLIQFQNNGVVDDSQLPKDRFSAERLKGVDSTLKIQPAKLEDSAVYLCASSRGDGLETQYFGPGTRLLVL.

This chain links TRBV2 with TRBJ2-3; D unresolved. Germline CDR1 reads SNHLY; CDR2 reads FYNNEI. The CDR3 extends over 15 amino acids. V was clipped by 3 bases and J by 0 bases, with 10 bases between them. The CDR3 region is CASSDFGPSTDTQYF. CDR3 in DNA: TGTGCCAGCAGTGATTTTGGGCCCAGCACAGATACGCAGTATTTT.

The V call is TRBV7-6, the J call TRBJ2-7; 7 bases fit TRBD1. The CDR3 runs to 14 residues. Germline V gives CDR1 SGHVS, CDR2 FNYEAQ. J gave up 3 bases and V 0 bases, and 2 bases lay outside the gene matches. As DNA, the CDR3 is TGTGCCAGCAGCTTAGCGACAGGGCACTACGAGCAGTACTTC. Amino acids: CASSLATGHYEQYF. Based on the CDR3 plus reference TRBV7-6 and TRBJ2-7, the full variable domain is GAGVSQSPRYKVTKRGQDVALRCDPISGHVSLYWYRQALGQGPEFLTYFNYEAQQDKSGLPNDRFSAERPEGSISTLTIQRTEQRDSAMYRCASSLATGHYEQYFGPGTRLTVT.

This clonotype was recorded many times. Here the CDR3 reads CASSLGQGNQPQHF. The CDR3 DNA sequence: TGTGCCAGCAGCTTGGGACAGGGCAATCAGCCCCAGCATTTT. The chain recombines TRBV7-2 with TRBJ1-5; 8 nucleotides align to TRBD1. The CDR3 contains 14 residues. V shed 3 bases, J shed 2 bases, and the junction held 0 bases outside the gene matches. Germline V gene data show CDR1 as SGHTA and CDR2 as FQGNSA.

The CDR3 spells CAGRDLNSPLHF. Here the CDR3 DNA reads TGTGCCGGACGGGACCTCAATTCACCCCTCCACTTT. The rearrangement joins TRBV6-2 or TRBV6-3 to TRBJ1-6; possible D gene TRBD1, 5 bases. Trimming cost V 11 bases and J 7 bases, with 12 bases left between them. Per germline, CDR1 MNHEY and CDR2 SVGEGT. CDR3 size: 12 residues.

This rearrangement joins TRBV19 to TRBJ1-1; D is ambiguous. This CDR3 has 14 residues. CDR1 is LNHDA and CDR2 is SQIVND in the germline V gene (reference sequence). Deletions cut 4 bases from V and 0 bases from J, with 9 bases between. CDR3 protein: CASSSVEVNTEAFF. CDR3 sequence (DNA): TGTGCCAGTAGTAGCGTGGAGGTGAACACTGAAGCTTTCTTT. Based on the CDR3 plus reference TRBV19 and TRBJ1-1, the full variable domain is DGGITQSPKYLFRKEGQNVTLSCEQNLNHDAMYWYRQDPGQGLRLIYYSQIVNDFQKGDIAEGYSVSREKKESFPLTVTSAQKNPTAFYLCASSSVEVNTEAFFGQGTRLTVV.

Only a few counts were recorded for this clonotype. V is TRBV5-6 and J is TRBJ1-1, with 12 bases matching TRBD1. Germline lookup yields CDR1 SGHDT and CDR2 YYEEEE. V dropped 1 base and J dropped 1; count of bases not matched to a gene: 11. CDR3 size: 19 residues. The chain's CDR3 is CASSLITGTGGGWNTEAFF. CDR3 coding DNA: TGTGCCAGCAGCTTGATTACCGGGACAGGGGGCGGTTGGAACACTGAAGCTTTCTTT.

This rearrangement joins TRBV7-2 to TRBJ2-1; 9 bases match TRBD2. Per germline, CDR1 SGHTA and CDR2 FQGNSA. V shed 6 bases and J 9 bases; nucleotides not matched to a gene: 9. The CDR3 is 14 residues long. The CDR3 sequence: CASRRGRGGSEQFF. The CDR3 coding sequence is TGTGCCAGCAGGCGGGGGCGGGGGGGCTCTGAGCAGTTCTTC.

This clonotype showed up just a few times. The chain joins TRBV29-1 to TRBJ1-2, with 7 bases lining up with TRBD1. The CDR3 runs 11 residues. CDR1 is SQVTM, CDR2 ANQGSEA, per germline. V was clipped by 6 bases and J by 8 bases; unmatched bases: 6. The chain's CDR3 is CSVYRGGGYTF. The CDR3 DNA is TGCAGCGTCTACAGGGGAGGGGGCTACACCTTC. The variable domain in full, with the rest retrieved from reference TRBV29-1 and TRBJ1-2, is SAVISQKPSRDICQRGTSLTIQCQVDSQVTMMFWYRQQPGQSLTLIATANQGSEATYESGFVIDKFPISRPNLTFSTLTVSNMSPEDSSIYLCSVYRGGGYTFGSGTRLTVV.

This clonotype was detected ten times or more. The chain uses TRBV7-2 and TRBJ1-1, with unresolved D. The CDR3 spans 14 residues. Germline V lookup: CDR1 SGHTA, CDR2 FQGNSA. Trimming took 1 base from V and 1 from J, leaving 7 bases between them. DNA of the CDR3: TGTGCCAGCAGCTTAGGCAGGAGGAACACTGAAGCTTTCTTT. Translation gives CASSLGRRNTEAFF.

At least ten counts were recorded for this clonotype. The genes are TRBV7-2 and TRBJ1-3; D not certain. The CDR3 contains 16 residues. V lost 0 bases and J 0 bases, leaving 9 bases between the germline ends. Germline loops: CDR1 SGHTA, CDR2 FQGNSA. The CDR3 spells CASSLAAGTSGNTIYF. The CDR3 nucleotides read TGTGCCAGCAGCTTAGCAGCAGGAACCTCTGGAAACACCATATATTTT.

This clonotype was picked up a small number of times. This chain uses TRBV12-3 or TRBV12-4 with TRBJ1-1; the D gene is possibly TRBD1 (6 bases). The CDR3 length is 12 residues. Trimming cost V 6 bases and J 7 bases, with 12 bases left between them. The CDR3 DNA is TGTGCCAGCAGCCAGGACAGCCTTGAAGCTTTCTTT. Its translation: CASSQDSLEAFF.

In this sample, this clonotype turned up a few times. The rearrangement joins TRBV5-6 to TRBJ2-2; TRBD1 agrees at 7 bases. Germline lookup yields CDR1 SGHDT and CDR2 YYEEEE. The J segment lost 5 bases and the V segment lost 10 bases, leaving 11 bases of the junction unmatched. The length of the CDR3 is 14 residues. CDR3 residues: CASKGAGRTGELFF. The CDR3 coding sequence is TGTGCCTCTAAGGGGGCAGGCCGAACCGGGGAGCTGTTTTTT.

The chain combines TRBV6-5 with TRBJ2-1; no clear D. V lost 3 bases, J lost 8 bases, and 5 bases lay in between. The CDR3 has 11 amino acids. Germline CDR1 MNHEY, CDR2 SVGAGI. The CDR3 region is CASSYMDEQFF. In DNA form, the CDR3 reads TGTGCCAGCAGTTATATGGATGAGCAGTTCTTC.

There are many counts of this clonotype. The V call is TRBV7-2, the J call TRBJ1-2; no firm D call. Trimming shortened V by 1 base and J by 10 bases, and 16 bases separated the two germline ends. Looked up from germline, CDR1 is SGHTA and CDR2 is FQGNSA. The CDR3 length is 14 residues. CDR3 in DNA: TGTGCCAGCAGCTTAGAGCGGTCCGACGAATACTACACCTTC. It encodes CASSLERSDEYYTF.

This clonotype was counted many times. V gene TRBV14 combines with J gene TRBJ2-1; weak D call: TRBD1 (6 bases). CDR1 is SGHDN and CDR2 is FVKESK in the germline V gene. The CDR3 extends over 16 amino acids. Deletions cut 0 bases from V and 4 bases from J, with 13 bases between. CDR3 region: CASSQEQGRGYNEQFF. The CDR3 nucleotides read TGTGCCAGCAGCCAAGAGCAGGGGCGAGGATACAATGAGCAGTTCTTC.

The chain uses TRBV20-1 and TRBJ1-1, with D tentatively TRBD1 (5 bases). CDR3 length: 12 residues. V was shortened by 3 bases and J by 1 base, with 6 bases between the two germline ends. Germline V gene data show CDR1 as DFQATT and CDR2 as SNEGSKA (reference sequence). Here the CDR3 reads CSASRANTEAFF. As DNA, the CDR3 is TGCAGTGCTAGCAGGGCGAACACTGAAGCTTTCTTT.

This clonotype was recorded many times. This chain joins TRBV7-2 and TRBJ1-1, with 11 positions matching TRBD1. The germline CDR1 and CDR2 sequences are SGHTA and FQGNSA. This CDR3 comprises 16 residues. Trimming cost V 0 bases and J 4 bases; bases outside gene matches: 4. The CDR3 DNA reads as TGTGCCAGCAGCTTAGCTGGACAGGGGGCCGGCACTGAAGCTTTCTTT. This codes for CASSLAGQGAGTEAFF. Full variable domain (remainder filled in from reference TRBV7-2 and TRBJ1-1): GAGVSQSPSNKVTEKGKDVELRCDPISGHTALYWYRQSLGQGLEFLIYFQGNSAPDKSGLPSDRFSAERTGGSVSTLTIQRTQQEDSAVYLCASSLAGQGAGTEAFFGQGTRLTVV.

This chain links TRBV7-6 with TRBJ1-2; D perhaps matches TRBD1 (6 bases). V dropped 5 bases and J dropped 7 bases, with 17 bases sitting between them. Germline CDR1 SGHVS, CDR2 FNYEAQ. This CDR3 is 14 amino acids long. The DNA for the CDR3 is TGTGCCAGCAGCGTAAACAGGGACCTGGCTGGCTACACCTTC. Its translation is CASSVNRDLAGYTF.

About this clonotype itself: A much larger clone lies a single base off, so this may be a read error. This CDR3 reads CARSLQGAGQPQHF. As DNA, the CDR3 is TGTGCCCGCAGTTTGCAGGGGGCTGGGCAGCCCCAGCATTTT. The rearrangement links TRBV7-6 to TRBJ1-5; TRBD1 aligns across 8 bases. Germline CDR1 reads SGHVS; CDR2 reads FNYEAQ. This CDR3 spans 14 amino acids.

J is TRBJ2-3 and V is TRBV6-5; 9 bases are shared with TRBD2. Losses at the gene ends were 7 bases for V and 4 bases for J; bases not matched to a gene: 9. Germline loops: CDR1 MNHEY, CDR2 SVGAGI. The CDR3 is 15 amino acids. CDR3 sequence (DNA): TGTGCCAGCACCCCGGGGCGGGGGGGCCCAGATACGCAGTATTTT. This codes for CASTPGRGGPDTQYF.

This sequence joins TRBV7-2 and TRBJ1-4, with unresolved D. The CDR3 covers 14 residues. Germline CDR1 is SGHTA and CDR2 is FQGNSA. V dropped 2 bases and J dropped 3 bases, with 7 bases sitting between them. CDR3 loop: CASSLLSPNEKLFF. CDR3 bases: TGTGCCAGCAGCTTACTGTCCCCTAATGAAAAACTGTTTTTT.